The subject of this entry is one T cell receptor (beta chain). The antigen remains undetermined. This record comes from a study of cytomegalovirus exposure and HLA in healthy donors. General study points: High specificity and sensitivity for cytomegalovirus status were reported for the classifier. Immune exposure information available was restricted to CMV serostatus.

Use of 60 Vbeta and 13 Jbeta primers characterized the PCR. TCRdb keeps only in-frame clones here, not all; method: immunoSEQ multiplex PCR. The table has some 140,000 clones, approximately 71% seen once; the top ten hold roughly 2%. The germline V gene has CDR1 LNHDA and CDR2 SQIVND (reference sequence). V was pared by 6 bases and J by 2 bases, with 17 bases between. The length of the CDR3 is 16 residues. The TCR sequence derives from a man aged 30-40 years in good health and CMV-seronegative. Sequenced: PBMCs. The rearrangement links TRBV19 to TRBJ1-3; D unresolved. CDR3 residues: CASSLRSGFTGNTIYF. In DNA form, the CDR3 reads TGTGCCAGTAGCCTCCGGTCGGGATTTACTGGAAACACCATATATTTT.